This T cell receptor beta chain originates from a study of T-cell memory formation after mild COVID-19. Using its own MiXCR run on the 5' RACE reads, TCRdb lists one record per CDR3 protein. The repertoire holds fewer than 350,000 distinct CDR3 sequences, around 15% seen once, with approximately 20% in the top ten. This clonotype was detected a few times. Germline V lookup: CDR1 SGHTA, CDR2 FQGNSA. The V and J ends lost 7 bases and 5 bases respectively, with 12 bases between them. The length of the CDR3 is 13 residues. The TCR was taken from a man in his late teens or twenties who had mild COVID-19 (a few samples of this study predate the infection). Cell type and time point are not known. This sequence joins TRBV7-2 and TRBJ2-1; D unclear. The sample was PBMCs or a T cell subset sorted from them (not recorded which). The CDR3, as DNA: TGTGCCAGCATCCGGTCCCGGAACAATGAGCAGTTCTTC. It codes for CASIRSRNNEQFF.